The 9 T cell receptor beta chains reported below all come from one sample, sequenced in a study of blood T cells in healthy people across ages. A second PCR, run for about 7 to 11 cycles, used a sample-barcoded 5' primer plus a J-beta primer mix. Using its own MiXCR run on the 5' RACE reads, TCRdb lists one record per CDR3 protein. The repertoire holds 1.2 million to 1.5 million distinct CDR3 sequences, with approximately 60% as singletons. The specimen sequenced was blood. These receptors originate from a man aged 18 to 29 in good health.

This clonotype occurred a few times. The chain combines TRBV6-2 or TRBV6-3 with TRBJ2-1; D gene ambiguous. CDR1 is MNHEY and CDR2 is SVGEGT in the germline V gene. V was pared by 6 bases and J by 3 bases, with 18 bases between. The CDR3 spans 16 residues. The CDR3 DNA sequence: TGTGCCAGCAGCAGGTCAGTGGAGACTTTCTACAATGAGCAGTTCTTC. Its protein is CASSRSVETFYNEQFF.

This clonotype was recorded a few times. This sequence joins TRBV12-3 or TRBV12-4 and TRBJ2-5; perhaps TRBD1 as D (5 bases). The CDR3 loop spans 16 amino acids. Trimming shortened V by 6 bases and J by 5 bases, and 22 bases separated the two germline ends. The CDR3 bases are TGTGCCAGCAGGTCGAATTTCAGGGCCCTGTGGGAGACCCAGTACTTC. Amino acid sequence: CASRSNFRALWETQYF.

The CDR3 nucleotides are TGTGCCAGCAGCGCTACGCCTGGGGGGCAGAACGAGCAGTACTTC. Protein sequence: CASSATPGGQNEQYF. This chain joins TRBV13 and TRBJ2-5; either TRBD1 or TRBD2 may fit D (6 bases each). The J call may be in error: the DNA end matches TRBJ2-7 better. This CDR3 spans 15 amino acids. Germline V CDR1 and CDR2: PRHDT, FYEKMQ (reference sequence).

The CDR3 reads CASTTSGGAYSNQPQHF. The DNA for the CDR3 is TGTGCCAGCACCACCTCAGGGGGGGCGTATAGCAATCAGCCCCAGCATTTT. The V and J genes are TRBV7-9 and TRBJ1-5; 7 nucleotides agree with TRBD1. V dropped 7 bases and J dropped 0; count of bases not matched to a gene: 12. Germline V CDR1 and CDR2: SEHNR, FQNEAQ (reference sequence). The CDR3 has 17 residues.

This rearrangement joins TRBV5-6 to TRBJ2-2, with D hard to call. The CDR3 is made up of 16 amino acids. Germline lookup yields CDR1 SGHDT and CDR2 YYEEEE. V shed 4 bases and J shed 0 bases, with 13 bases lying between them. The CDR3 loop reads CASSPFGAANTGELFF. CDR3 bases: TGTGCCAGCAGCCCCTTTGGTGCGGCGAACACCGGGGAGCTGTTTTTT.

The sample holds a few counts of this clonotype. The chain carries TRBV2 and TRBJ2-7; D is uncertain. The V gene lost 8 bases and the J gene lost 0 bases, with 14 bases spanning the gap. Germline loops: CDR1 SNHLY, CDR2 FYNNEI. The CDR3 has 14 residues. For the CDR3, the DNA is TGTGCCAGCGTTGGAGCCCCCTTCTCCTACGAGCAGTACTTC. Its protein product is CASVGAPFSYEQYF.

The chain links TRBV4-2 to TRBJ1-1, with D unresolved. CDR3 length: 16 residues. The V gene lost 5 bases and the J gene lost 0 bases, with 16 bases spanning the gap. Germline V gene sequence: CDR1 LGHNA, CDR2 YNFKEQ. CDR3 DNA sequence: TGTGCCAGCAGCTCCGAGTCTCGGGTGTTGAACACTGAAGCTTTCTTT. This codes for CASSSESRVLNTEAFF.

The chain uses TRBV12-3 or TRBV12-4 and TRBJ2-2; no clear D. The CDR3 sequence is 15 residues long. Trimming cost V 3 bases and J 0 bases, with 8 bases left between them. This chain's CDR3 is CASSLPTPNTGELFF. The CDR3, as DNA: TGTGCCAGCAGTTTGCCGACACCGAACACCGGGGAGCTGTTTTTT.

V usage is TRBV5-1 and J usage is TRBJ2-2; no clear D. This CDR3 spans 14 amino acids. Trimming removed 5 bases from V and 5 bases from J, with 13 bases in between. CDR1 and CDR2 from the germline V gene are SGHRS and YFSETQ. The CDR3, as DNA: TGCGCCAGCAGTCTCCGACCTGAGACCGGGGAGCTGTTTTTT. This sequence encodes CASSLRPETGELFF.